This T cell receptor beta chain was profiled in a study of CD8+ T cells in alopecia areata. In the study overall: Treatment of the treated patients consisted of oral tofacitinib, 5 to 10 mg twice daily.

Treatment indicated: oral pan-JAK inhibitor, 5-10 mg twice daily. Trimming removed 7 bases from V and 6 bases from J; junction bases left unmatched: 5. The germline V gene encodes CDR1 SQVTM and CDR2 ANQGSEA. The CDR3 runs to 11 residues. This clone appeared a few times. Its specificity is unknown. RNA extraction was followed by reverse transcription into cDNA, which acted as the sequencing template. The method was immunoSEQ multiplex PCR; TCRdb's version includes in-frame clones alone and lacks a portion of them. This sample has roughly 180,000 clones; around 56% occur once, and the top ten carry less than 3.5%. Study-level findings and limits: Higher clonality was seen in lesional scalp than in normal scalp, especially in alopecia totalis/universalis. Scalp clonality and expanded CD8+ clones among the top 100 were significantly decreased by tofacitinib.

The starting material was CD4+ T cells sorted from blood, obtained at week 4, from a patient treated with tofacitinib. The V and J genes are TRBV29-1 and TRBJ2-7, with TRBD1 matching over 8 bases. The TCR originated in a human donor with alopecia areata. CDR3 in amino acids: CSGRQGLEQYF. Written as DNA, the CDR3 is TGCAGCGGGCGACAGGGGCTCGAGCAGTACTTC.